Here is one T cell receptor beta chain with its context. The antigen is not known. This record belongs to a study of beta chain features in type 1 diabetes. Study information: Researchers looked at approximately 110,000,000 sorted cells across all samples. Study-level findings and limits: The study found fewer insertions and more deletions at VDJ junctions in type 1 diabetes patients. There was a moderate but significant shortening of TCRB CDR3s in all four CD4+ subsets of Type 1 diabetes patients.

Germline V CDR1 and CDR2: SNHLY, FYNNEI. V trimming: 7 bases; J trimming: 5 bases; junction bases outside the gene matches: 5. The CDR3 length is 13 residues. Expressed TCRB transcripts were sequenced because the isolated RNA had all been reverse transcribed beforehand. An average approximately 4 million reads came from naive, central memory and regulatory T cell samples. Method: immunoSEQ multiplex PCR; TCRdb's copy keeps in-frame clones and lacks some. This sample yields about 170,000 clones, of which approximately 8.4% are seen a single time; about 0.5% belongs to the top ten. Sequencing was done on a sample of central memory CD4+ T cells from blood. The TCR originated in a man between 18 and 29 years old with type 1 diabetes. This chain links TRBV2 with TRBJ2-5, with 9 positions matching TRBD2. The CDR3 protein is CASILAGTETQYF. The CDR3 region has the DNA TGTGCCAGCATCCTAGCGGGAACGGAGACCCAGTACTTC. Using reference TRBV2 and TRBJ2-5 for the parts outside the CDR3, the full variable domain is EPEVTQTPSHQVTQMGQEVILRCVPISNHLYFYWYRQILGQKVEFLVSFYNNEISEKSEIFDDQFSVERPDGSNFTLKIRSTKLEDSAMYFCASILAGTETQYFGPGTRLLVL.